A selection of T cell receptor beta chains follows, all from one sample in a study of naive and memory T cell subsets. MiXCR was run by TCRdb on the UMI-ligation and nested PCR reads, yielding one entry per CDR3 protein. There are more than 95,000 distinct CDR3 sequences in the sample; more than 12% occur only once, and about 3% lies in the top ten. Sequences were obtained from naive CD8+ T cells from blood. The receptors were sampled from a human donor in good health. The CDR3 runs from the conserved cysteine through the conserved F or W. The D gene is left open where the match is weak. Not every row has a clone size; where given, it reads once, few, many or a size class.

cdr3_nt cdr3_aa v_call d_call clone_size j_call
TGTGCCAGCTCCTTGGACAGGGGACGCAATCAGCCCCAGCATTTT CASSLDRGRNQPQHF TRBV18 TRBD1 many TRBJ1-5
TGCAGTGCTAGGATGGGGTACCAAGAGACCCAGTACTTC CSARMGYQETQYF TRBV20-1 . . TRBJ2-5
TGTGCCAGTAGTATAGGTGGTAGCGGGAGGGCTGACAATGAGCAGTTCTTC CASSIGGSGRADNEQFF TRBV19 TRBD2 once TRBJ2-1
TGTGCCATCAGTGAGTCATTGGGCTACGAGCAGTACTTC CAISESLGYEQYF TRBV10-3 . few TRBJ2-7
TGTGCCAGCAGTTACGACGGGACAGACTATGGCTACACCTTC CASSYDGTDYGYTF TRBV6-5 TRBD1 . TRBJ1-2
TGCAGTGCTAGAGACGGCAGGGTCTCCTACAATGAGCAGTTCTTC CSARDGRVSYNEQFF TRBV20-1 . . TRBJ2-1
TGTGCCAGCAGTCCCACCCAAAGGCAGGGCGCCTACGAGCAGTACTTC CASSPTQRQGAYEQYF TRBV27 . . TRBJ2-7
TGTGCCAGCACCCGCCCACTAGCCCCGGGGACTGAAGCTTTCTTT CASTRPLAPGTEAFF TRBV7-9 . . TRBJ1-1
TGTGCCAGCCGGCGGACAGAGGCCTACGAGCAGTACTTC CASRRTEAYEQYF TRBV6-5 . few TRBJ2-7
TGTGCCAGCAGCGGGGACACCTCCTCCTACAATGAGCAGTTCTTC CASSGDTSSYNEQFF TRBV7-9 . . TRBJ2-1